Sequencing of this TCR beta chain was carried out in a study of T cell responses to AZD1222 COVID-19 vaccine. Study observations and caveats: White British people made up most donors, females outnumbered males, and clonal diversity was possibly underestimated. Vaccine-associated CD4 TCRs ranged over spike, dominating at 160-218 and 743-854.

Comment on this clone: No antigen is known for it.

The CDR3 extends over 16 amino acids. The V end lost 0 bases, the J end lost 7 bases, and 18 bases lay between the germline ends. The germline V gene encodes CDR1 SGHDN and CDR2 FVKESK. The protocol was immunoSEQ multiplex PCR, while the TCRdb copy is restricted to in-frame clones and leaves out a portion. The sample lists some 150,000 clones, roughly nine tenths occurring once. The clonotype originates from an adult in good health. Sequenced here: peripheral blood, sampled on day 0 of AZD1222 vaccination. The chain employs TRBV14 and TRBJ1-2; the D is unclear. CDR3: CASSQELGPSYGGYTF. The CDR3 DNA sequence: TGTGCCAGCAGCCAAGAGTTGGGTCCATCCTATGGTGGCTACACCTTC.